The source of this T cell receptor beta chain is a study of cytomegalovirus exposure and HLA in healthy donors. Study observations and caveats: Earlier analysis found most TCR beta V segments productive about 87% or about 30% of the time. The listing of 150 or so TCR beta chains classed them as cytomegalovirus-associated.

With 60 Vbeta and 13 Jbeta primers, the PCR was carried out. Clones were sequenced by immunoSEQ multiplex PCR, and TCRdb holds only the in-frame ones, with some missing. The data contain around 90,000 clones, 85% of them seen just once; the ten biggest clones take up 7.4%. This clone was recorded only once. The antigen is undetermined. Trimming stripped 0 bases from V and 10 bases from J, with 9 bases between. Germline values: CDR1 WNHNN, CDR2 SYGVQD (reference sequence). This CDR3 is built from 13 residues. This sequence was found in a man aged 40-49 years in good health and CMV-seropositive. Sequencing used PBMCs. The J gene is TRBJ1-4, the V gene TRBV10-1; D is unclear. The DNA for the CDR3 is TGCGCCAGCAGTGAGTCCGCAGCGGGAAAACTGTTTTTT. Its protein product is CASSESAAGKLFF.